The 14 T cell receptor beta chains in this list originate from one sample, sequenced in a study of TIL therapy for anti-PD-1-resistant metastatic lung cancer. Time point noted: pre-treatment sample, taken before nivolumab and TIL therapy. The immunoSEQ assay was v3. Some clones are missing from TCRdb's copy, which holds only in-frame ones; the method was immunoSEQ multiplex PCR. Of tens of thousands of clones listed, 60% to 85% are singletons. The material was blood, obtained at baseline. The receptors come from a person aged 30 to 80 with non-small cell lung cancer.

The chain links TRBV7-6 to TRBJ2-2; tentatively, D is TRBD1 or TRBD2 (6 bases each). V was pared by 1 base and J by 0 bases, with 15 bases between. The CDR3 covers 18 residues. Germline CDR1 and CDR2: SGHVS and FNYEAQ. The CDR3 region is CASSLVAGEATNTGELFF. CDR3 in DNA: TGTGCCAGCAGCTTAGTCGCAGGGGAGGCGACGAACACCGGGGAGCTGTTTTTT.

This clone was observed a few times. The rearrangement joins TRBV19 to TRBJ1-1; D is undetermined. Trimming took off 5 bases at V and 5 bases at J, with 12 bases between the two ends. CDR3 length: 13 amino acids. Germline loops: CDR1 LNHDA, CDR2 SQIVND (reference sequence). The CDR3 nucleotides are TGTGCCAGTAGTCCCCGTTTGGGGACTGAAGCTTTCTTT. Its translation is CASSPRLGTEAFF. Drawing the rest from reference TRBV19 and TRBJ1-1, the complete variable domain is DGGITQSPKYLFRKEGQNVTLSCEQNLNHDAMYWYRQDPGQGLRLIYYSQIVNDFQKGDIAEGYSVSREKKESFPLTVTSAQKNPTAFYLCASSPRLGTEAFFGQGTRLTVV.

This sequence joins TRBV9 and TRBJ2-7; TRBD2 matches at 10 bases. CDR1 and CDR2 (germline): SGDLS, YYNGEE. With V trimmed by 3 bases and J by 2 bases, 14 bases remained unmatched. The CDR3 spans 18 residues. CDR3 coding DNA: TGTGCCAGCAGCGAGAGGCCTAGCGGGAGTTTAAAACCCTACGAGCAGTACTTC. Its translation: CASSERPSGSLKPYEQYF. Using reference TRBV9 and TRBJ2-7 for the parts outside the CDR3, the full variable domain is DSGVTQTPKHLITATGQRVTLRCSPRSGDLSVYWYQQSLDQGLQFLIQYYNGEERAKGNILERFSAQQFPDLHSELNLSSLELGDSALYFCASSERPSGSLKPYEQYFGPGTRLTVT.

The V gene is TRBV11-3, the J gene TRBJ2-7, with D perhaps given as TRBD1 or TRBD2 (5 bases each). Germline values: CDR1 SGHNT, CDR2 YENEEA. V dropped 1 base and J dropped 6 bases, with 28 bases sitting between them. This CDR3 contains 19 residues. This CDR3 is CASSLGDGLGIPFSGEQYF. CDR3 coding DNA: TGTGCCAGCAGCTTAGGGGACGGGTTGGGGATACCATTTTCGGGCGAGCAGTACTTC.

V usage is TRBV10-3 and J usage is TRBJ1-1, with 8 bases that match TRBD1. The germline V gene encodes CDR1 ENHRY and CDR2 SYGVKD. V lost 6 bases, J lost 3 bases, and 3 bases stayed unmatched. The CDR3 has 13 amino acids. The CDR3 region has the DNA TGTGCCATCAGCGGGACAGGTGACACTGAAGCTTTCTTT. Protein: CAISGTGDTEAFF.

This chain joins TRBV5-1 and TRBJ2-2; no definite D call. The CDR3 extends over 14 amino acids. Trimming stripped 0 bases from V and 5 bases from J, with 8 bases between. Per germline, CDR1 SGHRS and CDR2 YFSETQ. In DNA form, the CDR3 reads TGCGCCAGCAGCTTGGACGCCTCGACCGGGGAGCTGTTTTTT. Amino acid sequence: CASSLDASTGELFF.

This clone was observed a few times. This rearrangement joins TRBV21-1 to TRBJ2-1; the tabulated D call, TRBD1, remains unverified against the DNA. TRBV21-1 is flagged as a pseudogene. The length of the CDR3 is 18 residues. CDR3 sequence reads: CASSKQGGHRSSYNEQFF. The DNA of the CDR3 is TGTGCCAGCAGCAAACAGGGGGGACATCGGAGCTCCTACAATGAGCAGTTCTTC.

V gene TRBV2 combines with J gene TRBJ1-6; TRBD1 agrees at 9 bases. This CDR3 has 16 amino acids. The germline gives CDR1 SNHLY, CDR2 FYNNEI. Trimming cost V 6 bases and J 9 bases; bases outside gene matches: 12. CDR3 in DNA: TGTGCCAGCAGAGAAACCGGGACAGGGATGGGTTCACCCCTCCACTTT. Translating it yields CASRETGTGMGSPLHF.

The rearrangement joins TRBV5-1 to TRBJ1-1, with D unresolved. Germline CDR1 SGHRS, CDR2 YFSETQ. The CDR3 contains 17 residues. V lost 1 base and J lost 0, with 16 bases in between. This CDR3 is CASSLSPLRVVNTEAFF. The CDR3 region has the DNA TGCGCCAGCAGCTTGTCCCCACTGAGGGTGGTGAACACTGAAGCTTTCTTT.

The chain combines TRBV7-6 with TRBJ2-7, with 11 nucleotides matching TRBD1. The CDR3 sequence is 14 residues long. The germline CDR1 and CDR2 sequences are SGHVS and FNYEAQ. V lost 4 bases, J lost 3 bases, and 2 bases stayed unmatched. CDR3 nucleotide sequence: TGTGCCAGCAGCTCGGGACAGGGGGGCTACGAGCAGTACTTC. Its translation is CASSSGQGGYEQYF.

The J gene is TRBJ2-3, the V gene TRBV5-1, with a weak D call TRBD2 (6 bases). Germline CDR1 and CDR2: SGHRS and YFSETQ. The V gene lost 4 bases and the J gene lost 3 bases, with 15 bases spanning the gap. CDR3 length: 15 amino acids. The DNA for the CDR3 is TGCGCCAGCAGCCCCTGGAGGGGAAATACAGATACGCAGTATTTT. This translates into CASSPWRGNTDTQYF.

This clone was observed a handful of times. The CDR3 here is CASSVDPGTTLHEQFF. The CDR3 DNA reads as TGTGCCAGCAGCGTAGACCCCGGGACTACCCTTCATGAGCAGTTCTTC. The gene calls are TRBV9 and TRBJ2-1, with 7 bases lining up with TRBD2. This CDR3 is 16 amino acids long. J was trimmed by 8 bases and V by 0 bases; bases with no gene match: 11. Looked up from germline, CDR1 is SGDLS and CDR2 is YYNGEE.

V and J are TRBV5-6 and TRBJ2-6; 10 nucleotides agree with TRBD1. Germline assignment: CDR1 SGHDT and CDR2 YYEEEE. This CDR3 is 18 amino acids long. The V gene end was trimmed by 4 bases and the J gene end by 3 bases; junction bases not matched to a gene: 10. CDR3 coding DNA: TGTGCCAGCAGCATTGACAGGGGGCGTCGAAGTGGGGCCAACGTCCTGACTTTC. It specifies CASSIDRGRRSGANVLTF.

V is TRBV11-2 and J is TRBJ2-7; 7 nucleotides align to TRBD2. Germline CDR1 reads SGHAT; CDR2 reads FQNNGV. The ends lost 0 bases at V and 7 bases at J; junction bases unmatched: 9. The length of the CDR3 is 15 residues. The CDR3 bases are TGTGCCAGCAGCTTAGATTGGGGGAGGGTAAATGAGCAGTACTTC. Translating it yields CASSLDWGRVNEQYF.